This T cell receptor (beta chain) was found in a study of CD8 T cells in ankylosing spondylitis. In this sample, this clonotype turned up a few times. Its antigen remains unknown. This CDR3 contains 13 residues. CDR1 and CDR2 (germline): MGHRA, YSYEKL. V lost 3 bases and J 4 bases, leaving 7 bases between the germline ends. Each CDR3 protein is one row after TCRdb ran MiXCR on the 5' RACE reads. The top ten clones hold more than 14% of a sample with about 330,000 distinct CDR3 sequences, 7.5% to 9% of them seen once. Study results and caveats: For ankylosing spondylitis blood, a TCR beta motif of about eight highly homologous variants appeared characteristic.

The receptor's source is a male donor with ankylosing spondylitis. V gene TRBV4-1 combines with J gene TRBJ1-5; D is possibly TRBD1 (5 bases). The sample taken for sequencing was blood, either unsorted or a sorted T cell fraction (not recorded which). CDR3 amino acids: CASSQYRNQPQHF. The CDR3 nucleotides are TGCGCCAGCAGCCAGTACAGGAATCAGCCCCAGCATTTT.